This TCR beta chain is from a study of T cells after yellow fever vaccination. There are 16 residues in the CDR3. The germline CDR1 and CDR2 sequences are SGHRS and YFSETQ. V lost 4 bases and J lost 6; bases outside the gene matches: 11. Each CDR3 protein is one row after TCRdb ran MiXCR on the 5' RACE reads. The sample lists about 320,000 distinct CDR3 sequences, approximately 4% seen once, with around 19% in the top ten. This clonotype turned up a few times. This sequence originates from a man between 18 and 29 years old who received the YFV17D yellow fever vaccine. The starting material was PBMCs, obtained 15 days after the yellow fever booster vaccination. The chain joins TRBV5-1 to TRBJ2-1; TRBD2 matches at 9 bases. CDR3 region: CASSRLAGGLSNEQFF. CDR3 nucleotides: TGCGCCAGCAGCCGACTGGCGGGGGGGCTATCCAATGAGCAGTTCTTC.